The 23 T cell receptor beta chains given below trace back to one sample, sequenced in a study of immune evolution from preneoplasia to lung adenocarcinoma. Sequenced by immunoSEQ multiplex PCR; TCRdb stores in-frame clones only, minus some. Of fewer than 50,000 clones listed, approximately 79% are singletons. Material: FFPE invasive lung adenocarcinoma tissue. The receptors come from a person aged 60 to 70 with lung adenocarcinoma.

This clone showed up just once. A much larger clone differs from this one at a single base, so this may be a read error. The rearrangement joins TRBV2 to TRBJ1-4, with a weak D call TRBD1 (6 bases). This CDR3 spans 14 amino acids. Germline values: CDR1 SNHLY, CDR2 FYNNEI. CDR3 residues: CASNDGDTTEKLFF. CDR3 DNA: TGTGCCAGCAATGATGGGGACACTACTGAAAAACTGTTTTTT.

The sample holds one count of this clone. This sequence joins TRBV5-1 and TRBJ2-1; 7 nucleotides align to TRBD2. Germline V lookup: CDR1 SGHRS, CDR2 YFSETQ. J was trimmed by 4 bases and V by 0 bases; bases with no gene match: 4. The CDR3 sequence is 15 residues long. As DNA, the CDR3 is TGCGCCAGCAGCTTGGGGGGGACTACATACAATGAGCAGTTCTTC. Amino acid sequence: CASSLGGTTYNEQFF.

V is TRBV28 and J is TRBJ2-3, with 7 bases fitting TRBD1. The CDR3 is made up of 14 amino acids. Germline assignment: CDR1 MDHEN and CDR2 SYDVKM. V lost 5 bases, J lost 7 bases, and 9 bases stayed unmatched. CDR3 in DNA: TGTGCCAGCAGTCTTGACAGGGAGCGGAATACGCAGTATTTT. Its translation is CASSLDRERNTQYF. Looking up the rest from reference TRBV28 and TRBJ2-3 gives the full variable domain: DVKVTQSSRYLVKRTGEKVFLECVQDMDHENMFWYRQDPGLGLRLIYFSYDVKMKEKGDIPEGYSVSREKKERFSLILESASTNQTSMYLCASSLDRERNTQYFGPGTRLTVL.

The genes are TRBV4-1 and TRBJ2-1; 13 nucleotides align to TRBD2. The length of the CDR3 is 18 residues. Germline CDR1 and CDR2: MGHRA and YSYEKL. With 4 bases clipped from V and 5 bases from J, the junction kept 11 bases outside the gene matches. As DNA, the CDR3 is TGCGCCAGCAGCCCAACCAGCCTGGGACTAGCGGGAAACAATGAGCAGTTCTTC. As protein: CASSPTSLGLAGNNEQFF.

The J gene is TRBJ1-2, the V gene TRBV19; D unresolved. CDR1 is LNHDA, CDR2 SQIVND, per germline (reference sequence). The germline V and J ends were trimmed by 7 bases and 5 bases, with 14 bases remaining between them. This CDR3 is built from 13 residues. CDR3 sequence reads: CASISSDRYGYTF. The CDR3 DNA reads TGTGCCAGTATCTCTTCGGACCGTTATGGCTACACCTTC.

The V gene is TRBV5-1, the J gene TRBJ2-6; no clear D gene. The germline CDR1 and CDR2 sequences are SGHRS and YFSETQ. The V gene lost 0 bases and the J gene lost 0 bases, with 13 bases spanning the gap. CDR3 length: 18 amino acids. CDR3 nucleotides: TGCGCCAGCAGCTTGGATGGACCGATCCTCTCTGGGGCCAACGTCCTGACTTTC. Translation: CASSLDGPILSGANVLTF.

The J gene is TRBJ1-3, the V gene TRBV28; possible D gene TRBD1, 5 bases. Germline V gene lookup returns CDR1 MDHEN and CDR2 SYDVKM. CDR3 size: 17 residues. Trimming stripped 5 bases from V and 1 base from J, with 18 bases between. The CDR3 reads CASSRVGRVLSGNTIYF. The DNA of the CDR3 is TGTGCCAGCAGTAGGGTTGGCAGGGTACTATCTGGAAACACCATATATTTT. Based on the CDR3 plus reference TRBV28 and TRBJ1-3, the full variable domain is DVKVTQSSRYLVKRTGEKVFLECVQDMDHENMFWYRQDPGLGLRLIYFSYDVKMKEKGDIPEGYSVSREKKERFSLILESASTNQTSMYLCASSRVGRVLSGNTIYFGEGSWLTVV.

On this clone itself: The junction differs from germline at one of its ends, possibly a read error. The CDR3 loop is CASSRQGGVSYNEQFF. CDR3 nucleotide sequence: TGTGCTAGCAGCCGACAAGGGGGCGTCTCCTACAATGAGCAGTTCTTC. V gene TRBV7-7 combines with J gene TRBJ2-1; 7 nucleotides align to TRBD1. The CDR3 is 16 amino acids. Germline values: CDR1 SSHAT, CDR2 FNYEAQ (reference sequence). Combining the CDR3 with reference TRBV7-7 and TRBJ2-1 gives the whole variable domain GAGVSQSPRYKVTKRGQDVTLRCDPISSHATLYWYQQALGQGPEFLTYFNYEAQPDKSGLPSDRFSAERPEGSISTLTIQRTEQRDSAMYRCASSRQGGVSYNEQFFGPGTRLTVL.

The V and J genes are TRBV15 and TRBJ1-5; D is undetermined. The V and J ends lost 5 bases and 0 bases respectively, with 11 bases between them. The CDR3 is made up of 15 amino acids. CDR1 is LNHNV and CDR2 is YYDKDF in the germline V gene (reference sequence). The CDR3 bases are TGTGCCACCAGCCCGTTCCTTACTAGCAATCAGCCCCAGCATTTT. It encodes CATSPFLTSNQPQHF.

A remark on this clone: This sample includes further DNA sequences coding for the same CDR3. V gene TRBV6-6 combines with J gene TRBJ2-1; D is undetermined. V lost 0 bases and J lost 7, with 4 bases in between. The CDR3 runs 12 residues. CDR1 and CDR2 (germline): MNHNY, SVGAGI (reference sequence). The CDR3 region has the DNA TGTGCCAGCAGTTACTCGGGGAATGAGCAGTTCTTC. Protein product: CASSYSGNEQFF.

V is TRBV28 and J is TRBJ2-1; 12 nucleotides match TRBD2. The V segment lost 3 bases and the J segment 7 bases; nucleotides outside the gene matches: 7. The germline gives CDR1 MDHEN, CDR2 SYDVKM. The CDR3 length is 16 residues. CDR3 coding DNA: TGTGCCAGCAGTTTTGAACCGGGACTAGCGGGTAATGAGCAGTTCTTC. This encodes CASSFEPGLAGNEQFF.

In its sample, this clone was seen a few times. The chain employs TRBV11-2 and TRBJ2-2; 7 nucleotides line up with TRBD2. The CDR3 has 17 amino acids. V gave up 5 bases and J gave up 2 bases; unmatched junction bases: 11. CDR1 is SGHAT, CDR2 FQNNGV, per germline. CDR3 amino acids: CASSPNRGGVNTGELFF. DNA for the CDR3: TGTGCCAGCAGCCCAAATCGCGGGGGAGTTAACACCGGGGAGCTGTTTTTT.

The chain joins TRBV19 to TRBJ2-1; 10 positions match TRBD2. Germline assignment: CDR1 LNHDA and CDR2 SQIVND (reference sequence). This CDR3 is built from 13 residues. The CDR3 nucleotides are TGTGCTACAAGCGGGAGGGCCTACAATGAGCAGTTCTTC. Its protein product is CATSGRAYNEQFF.

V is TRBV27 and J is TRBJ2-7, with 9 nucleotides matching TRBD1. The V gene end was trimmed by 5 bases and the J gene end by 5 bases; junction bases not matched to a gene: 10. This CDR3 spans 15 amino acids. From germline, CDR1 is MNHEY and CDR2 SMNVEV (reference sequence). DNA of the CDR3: TGTGCCAGCAGTCCCTATACCGGGACAGGGAACGAGCAGTACTTC. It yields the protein CASSPYTGTGNEQYF.

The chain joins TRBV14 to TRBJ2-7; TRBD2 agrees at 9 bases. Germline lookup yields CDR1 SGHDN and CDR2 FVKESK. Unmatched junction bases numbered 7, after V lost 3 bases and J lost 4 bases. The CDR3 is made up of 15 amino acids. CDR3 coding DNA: TGTGCCAGCAGCCAGGCACTAGCGGGTCAGTACGAGCAGTACTTC. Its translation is CASSQALAGQYEQYF.

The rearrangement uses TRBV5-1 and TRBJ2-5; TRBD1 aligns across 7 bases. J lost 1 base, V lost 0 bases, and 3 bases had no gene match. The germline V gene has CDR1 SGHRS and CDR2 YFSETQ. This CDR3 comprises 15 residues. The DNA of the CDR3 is TGCGCCAGCAGCTTGGAGGGGGCCCGCCAAGAGACCCAGTACTTC. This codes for CASSLEGARQETQYF.

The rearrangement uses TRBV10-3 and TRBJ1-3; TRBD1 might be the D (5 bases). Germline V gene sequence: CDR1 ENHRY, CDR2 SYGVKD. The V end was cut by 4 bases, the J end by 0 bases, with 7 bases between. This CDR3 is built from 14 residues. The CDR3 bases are TGTGCCATCAGTGCAGGGAGCTCTGGAAACACCATATATTTT. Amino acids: CAISAGSSGNTIYF.

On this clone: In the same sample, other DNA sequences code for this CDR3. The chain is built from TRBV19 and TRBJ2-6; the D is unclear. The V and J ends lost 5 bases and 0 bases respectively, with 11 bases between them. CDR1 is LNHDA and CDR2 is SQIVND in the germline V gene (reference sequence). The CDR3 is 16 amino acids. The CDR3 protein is CASSRDSSSGANVLTF. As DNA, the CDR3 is TGTGCCAGTAGTCGAGACTCGAGCTCTGGGGCCAACGTCCTGACTTTC.

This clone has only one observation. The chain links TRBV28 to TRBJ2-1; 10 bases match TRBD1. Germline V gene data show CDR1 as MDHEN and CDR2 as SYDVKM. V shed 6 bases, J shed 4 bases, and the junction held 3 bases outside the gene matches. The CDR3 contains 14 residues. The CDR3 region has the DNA TGTGCCAGCAGGCGGACAGGGGGTTACAATGAGCAGTTCTTC. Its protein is CASRRTGGYNEQFF.

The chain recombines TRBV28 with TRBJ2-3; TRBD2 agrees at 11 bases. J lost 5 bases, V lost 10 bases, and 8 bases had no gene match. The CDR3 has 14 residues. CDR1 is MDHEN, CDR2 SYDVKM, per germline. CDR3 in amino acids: CATSSGRAGDTQYF. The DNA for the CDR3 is TGTGCCACAAGTAGCGGGAGGGCCGGAGATACGCAGTATTTT.

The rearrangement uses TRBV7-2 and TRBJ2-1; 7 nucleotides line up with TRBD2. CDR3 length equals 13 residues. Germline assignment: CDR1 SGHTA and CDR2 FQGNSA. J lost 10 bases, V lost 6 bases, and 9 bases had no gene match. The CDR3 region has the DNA TGTGCCAGCAGTGGAGGGAGGGCACAAGAGCAGTTCTTC. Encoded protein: CASSGGRAQEQFF.

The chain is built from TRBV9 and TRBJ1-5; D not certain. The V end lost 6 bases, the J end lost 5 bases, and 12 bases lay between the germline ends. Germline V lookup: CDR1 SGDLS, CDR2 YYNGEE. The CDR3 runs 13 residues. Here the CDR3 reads CASNRGSDQPQHF. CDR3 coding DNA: TGTGCCAGCAATCGCGGGAGTGATCAGCCCCAGCATTTT.

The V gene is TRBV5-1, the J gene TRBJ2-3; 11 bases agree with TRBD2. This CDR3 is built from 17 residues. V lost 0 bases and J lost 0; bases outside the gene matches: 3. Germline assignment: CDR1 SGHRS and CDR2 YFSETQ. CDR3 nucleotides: TGCGCCAGCAGCTTGGATACTAGCGGGAGCAGCACAGATACGCAGTATTTT. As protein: CASSLDTSGSSTDTQYF.